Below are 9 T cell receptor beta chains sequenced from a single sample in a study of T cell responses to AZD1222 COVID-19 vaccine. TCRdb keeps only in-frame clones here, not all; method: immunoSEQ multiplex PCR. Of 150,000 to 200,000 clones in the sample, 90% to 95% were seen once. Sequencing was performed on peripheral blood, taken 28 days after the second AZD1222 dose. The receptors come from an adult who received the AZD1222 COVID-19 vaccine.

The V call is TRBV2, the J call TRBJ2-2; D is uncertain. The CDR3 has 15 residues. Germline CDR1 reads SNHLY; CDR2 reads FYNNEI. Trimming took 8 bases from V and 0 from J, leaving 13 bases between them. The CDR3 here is CASSPGQANTGELFF. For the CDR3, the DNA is TGTGCCAGCTCTCCCGGTCAGGCGAACACCGGGGAGCTGTTTTTT.

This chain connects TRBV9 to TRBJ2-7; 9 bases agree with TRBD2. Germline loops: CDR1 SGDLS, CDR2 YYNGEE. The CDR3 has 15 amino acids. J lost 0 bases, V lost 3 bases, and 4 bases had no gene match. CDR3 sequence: CASSAYSGSSYEQYF. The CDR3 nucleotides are TGTGCCAGCAGCGCTTATAGCGGGAGCTCCTACGAGCAGTACTTC.

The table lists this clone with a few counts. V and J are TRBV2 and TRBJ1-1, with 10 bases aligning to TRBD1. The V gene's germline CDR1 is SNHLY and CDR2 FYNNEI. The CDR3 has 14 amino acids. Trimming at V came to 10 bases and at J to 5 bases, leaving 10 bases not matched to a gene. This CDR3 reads CATTGQGRQTEAFF. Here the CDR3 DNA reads TGTGCCACTACGGGACAGGGGCGACAGACTGAAGCTTTCTTT. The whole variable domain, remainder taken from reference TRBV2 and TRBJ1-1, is EPEVTQTPSHQVTQMGQEVILRCVPISNHLYFYWYRQILGQKVEFLVSFYNNEISEKSEIFDDQFSVERPDGSNFTLKIRSTKLEDSAMYFCATTGQGRQTEAFFGQGTRLTVV.

The CDR3 DNA sequence: TGTGCCAGCAGCCCGGCGGGGGGCGGCCTTGACGAGCAGTACTTC. Its translation: CASSPAGGGLDEQYF. The rearrangement links TRBV3-1 (or the pseudogene TRBV3-2) to TRBJ2-7; 8 nucleotides match TRBD2. After removal of 4 bases from V and 5 bases from J, the junction contained 10 bases not matched to a gene. The CDR3 runs to 15 residues. The germline CDR1 and CDR2 sequences are LGHDT and YNNKEL (reference sequence).

As DNA, the CDR3 is TGCGCCAGCAGCCGACAGGGCGATCAGCCCCAGCATTTT. It codes for CASSRQGDQPQHF. The chain recombines TRBV5-1 with TRBJ1-5; TRBD1 agrees at 7 bases. V lost 4 bases and J lost 5; bases outside the gene matches: 3. The CDR3 has 13 amino acids. The germline V gene encodes CDR1 SGHRS and CDR2 YFSETQ.

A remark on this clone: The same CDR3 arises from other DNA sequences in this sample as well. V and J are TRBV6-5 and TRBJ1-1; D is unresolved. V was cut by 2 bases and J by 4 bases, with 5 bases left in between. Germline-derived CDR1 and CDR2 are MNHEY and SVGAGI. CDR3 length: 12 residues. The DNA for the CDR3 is TGTGCCAGCAGTTACGGAGGCACTGAAGCTTTCTTT. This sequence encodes CASSYGGTEAFF.

The CDR3 DNA follows: TGTGCCAGCAGCCCACCCACAGTAACCTATGGCTACACCTTC. As protein: CASSPPTVTYGYTF. The chain combines TRBV3-1 (or the pseudogene TRBV3-2) with TRBJ1-2; D not resolved. The germline CDR1 and CDR2 sequences are LGHDT and YNNKEL (reference sequence). Trimming took off 4 bases at V and 4 bases at J, with 13 bases between the two ends. CDR3 length equals 14 residues.

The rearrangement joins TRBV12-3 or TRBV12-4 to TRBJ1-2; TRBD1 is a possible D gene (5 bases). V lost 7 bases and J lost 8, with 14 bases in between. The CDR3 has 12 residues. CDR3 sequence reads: CASTRTREGYTF. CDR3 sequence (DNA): TGTGCCAGCACTCGGACCAGGGAAGGCTACACCTTC.

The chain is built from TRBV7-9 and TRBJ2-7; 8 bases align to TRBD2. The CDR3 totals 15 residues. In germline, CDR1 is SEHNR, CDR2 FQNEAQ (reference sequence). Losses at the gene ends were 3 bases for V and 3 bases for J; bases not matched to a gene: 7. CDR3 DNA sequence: TGTGCCAGCAGCTTCGGACTAGCAAACAACTACGAGCAGTACTTC. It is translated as CASSFGLANNYEQYF.